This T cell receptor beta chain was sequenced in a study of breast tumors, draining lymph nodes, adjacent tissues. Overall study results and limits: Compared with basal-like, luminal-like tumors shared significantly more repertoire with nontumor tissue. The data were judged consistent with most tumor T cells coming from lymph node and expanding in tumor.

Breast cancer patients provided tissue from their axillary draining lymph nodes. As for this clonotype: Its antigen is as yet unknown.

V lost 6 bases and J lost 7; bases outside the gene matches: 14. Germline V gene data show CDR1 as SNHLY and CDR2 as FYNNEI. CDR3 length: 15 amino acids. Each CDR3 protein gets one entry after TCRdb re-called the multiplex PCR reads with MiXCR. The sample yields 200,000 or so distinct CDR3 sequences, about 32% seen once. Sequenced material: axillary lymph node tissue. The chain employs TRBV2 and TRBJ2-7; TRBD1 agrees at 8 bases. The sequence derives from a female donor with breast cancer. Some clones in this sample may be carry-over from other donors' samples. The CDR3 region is CASRQGASSHPEQYF. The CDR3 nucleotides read TGTGCCAGCAGGCAGGGGGCTAGCTCCCACCCTGAGCAGTACTTC.